This T cell receptor beta chain stems from a study of molecular identifiers for immune sequencing clone quantification. Study as a whole: Replicate RNA came from 20,000 or 100,000 naive CD8 cells and was split five ways, and four parts were sequenced.

The authors built bulk TCR libraries by previously described methods with listed TCR primers. Each CDR3 protein gets one entry after TCRdb re-called the PCR reads with MiXCR. The data contain about 40,000 distinct CDR3 sequences, more than 20% of them singletons. Libraries from naive CD8 cells were generated from around 18,000 to 910,000 sorted cells (with 10%, 30% or 50% RNA). Sorting was used to obtain naive CD8 T cells (CD8+CD4-CCR7+CD45RA+). The CDR3 runs to 19 residues. Germline V gene sequence: CDR1 SGHRS, CDR2 YFSETQ. Trimming shortened V by 0 bases and J by 0 bases, and 18 bases separated the two germline ends. The sample holds many counts of this clonotype.

This clonotype was sampled from a human donor in good health. Some libraries in this study had Jurkat cell RNA spiked in. Sequenced: naive CD8+ T cells from blood, with Jurkat cell RNA spiked in. Noted subset: FACS-sorted CD8+CD4-CCR7+CD45RA+ naive T cells. This sequence joins TRBV5-1 and TRBJ2-2; maybe TRBD2 (6 bases). The CDR3 loop is CASSLDLPYSGPNTGELFF. The CDR3 DNA follows: TGCGCCAGCAGCTTGGATCTCCCTTATAGCGGACCGAACACCGGGGAGCTGTTTTTT.